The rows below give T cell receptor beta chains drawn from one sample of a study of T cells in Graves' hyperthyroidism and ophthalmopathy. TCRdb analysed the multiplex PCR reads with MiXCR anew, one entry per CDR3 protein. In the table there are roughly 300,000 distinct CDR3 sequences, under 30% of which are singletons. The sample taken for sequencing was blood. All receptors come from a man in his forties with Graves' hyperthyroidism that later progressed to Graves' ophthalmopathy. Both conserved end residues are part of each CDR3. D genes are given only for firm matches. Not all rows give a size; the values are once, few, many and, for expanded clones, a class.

DNA: TGTGCCAGCGCGTCGGGGGGTTTCTACTCCTACGAGCAGTACTTC; CDR3: CASASGGFYSYEQYF; D: TRBD2; size: many; V: TRBV6-1; J: TRBJ2-7
DNA: TGCGCCAGCAGCTTGACAGGGAGGGATCTAAATGGCTACACCTTC; CDR3: CASSLTGRDLNGYTF; D: -; size: many; V: TRBV5-1; J: TRBJ1-2
DNA: TGTGCCAGCAGCCTGGGGGGTGGGGCCAACGTCCTGACTTTC; CDR3: CASSLGGGANVLTF; D: -; size: many; V: TRBV5-5; J: TRBJ2-6
DNA: TGCAGCGTTGAAGATAAGGGGAACCAAGAGACCCAGTACTTC; CDR3: CSVEDKGNQETQYF; D: -; size: many; V: TRBV29-1; J: TRBJ2-5
DNA: TGTGCCAGCAGTCACAACAGTATCCAAGAGACCCAGTACTTC; CDR3: CASSHNSIQETQYF; D: -; size: -; V: TRBV6-5; J: TRBJ2-5
DNA: TGTGCCAGCAGTGATGGGAGGCCAGGTCCCTACGAGCAGTACTTC; CDR3: CASSDGRPGPYEQYF; D: -; size: many; V: TRBV6-1; J: TRBJ2-7
DNA: TGTGCCAGCAGGGTGACTAGTACCGGGGAGCTGTTTTTT; CDR3: CASRVTSTGELFF; D: -; size: -; V: TRBV12-3/TRBV12-4; J: TRBJ2-2
DNA: TGTGCCAGCAGGCCACAGGGGGCCGGAAACACCATATATTTT; CDR3: CASRPQGAGNTIYF; D: TRBD1; size: many; V: TRBV12-3/TRBV12-4; J: TRBJ1-3
DNA: TGTGCCAGCAGTACCCCTTTCACTGAAGCTTTCTTT; CDR3: CASSTPFTEAFF; D: -; size: -; V: TRBV28; J: TRBJ1-1
DNA: TGCAGCGCGACAGGGTCAGACCTGAGCTCTGGAAACACCATATATTTT; CDR3: CSATGSDLSSGNTIYF; D: TRBD1; size: -; V: TRBV29-1; J: TRBJ1-3
DNA: TGTGCCATCAGAGCAAATAGGGGAGGGGGCACCGGGGAGCTGTTTTTT; CDR3: CAIRANRGGGTGELFF; D: -; size: many; V: TRBV10-3; J: TRBJ2-2
DNA: TGCAGTGCTAGAGAGGGGGGGATCCGAGAGACCCAGTACTTC; CDR3: CSAREGGIRETQYF; D: TRBD2; size: many; V: TRBV20-1; J: TRBJ2-5
DNA: TGTGCCAGCGAATTGGCCCCGTTGGGGGGGGCCGAAGAGACCCAGTACTTC; CDR3: CASELAPLGGAEETQYF; D: -; size: few; V: TRBV2; J: TRBJ2-5
DNA: TGCGCCAGCAGCCCCTCTCCCGGGACTACCTACGAGCAGTACTTC; CDR3: CASSPSPGTTYEQYF; D: TRBD2; size: many; V: TRBV4-1; J: TRBJ2-7
DNA: TGTGCCAGCAGCGTATACAGGGTCACGGACTATGGCTACACCTTC; CDR3: CASSVYRVTDYGYTF; D: -; size: many; V: TRBV9; J: TRBJ1-2
DNA: TGCGCCACCTGGGACAGCCCCTACGAGCAGTACTTC; CDR3: CATWDSPYEQYF; D: TRBD1; size: many; V: TRBV10-2; J: TRBJ2-7
DNA: TGTGCCAGCAGCCCGGAGACAGGGCGGGAGACCCAGTACTTC; CDR3: CASSPETGRETQYF; D: TRBD1; size: many; V: TRBV12-3/TRBV12-4; J: TRBJ2-5
DNA: TGTGCCAGCAGCTTAGTGTTCGGTATCAATCAGCCCCAGCATTTT; CDR3: CASSLVFGINQPQHF; D: -; size: -; V: TRBV7-2; J: TRBJ1-5
DNA: TGTGCCAGCTCCCCGACGACAGGACCCATGAACACTGAAGCTTTCTTT; CDR3: CASSPTTGPMNTEAFF; D: -; size: -; V: TRBV18; J: TRBJ1-1
DNA: TGTGCCAGCAGTCGAAAAACCGGGACTAGCGGCTACGAGCAGTACTTC; CDR3: CASSRKTGTSGYEQYF; D: TRBD2; size: many; V: TRBV6-2/TRBV6-3; J: TRBJ2-7
DNA: TGCAGCACCAACAGGGGCCAAGAGACCCAGTACTTC; CDR3: CSTNRGQETQYF; D: TRBD1; size: many; V: TRBV29-1; J: TRBJ2-5
DNA: TGCAGTGCTAGCTCAGCCGGGACACCACTGGTGACCCAGTACTTC; CDR3: CSASSAGTPLVTQYF; D: -; size: -; V: TRBV20-1; J: TRBJ2-5
DNA: TGCGCCAGCAGCGCGGGACAGGGGGCCTTGGCGGGGGAGCTGTTTTTT; CDR3: CASSAGQGALAGELFF; D: TRBD1; size: many; V: TRBV5-1; J: TRBJ2-2
DNA: TGTGCCAGCAGTTCTTCCGGGACAGGGGGCGCCTTTGGGGCCAACGTCCTGACTTTC; CDR3: CASSSSGTGGAFGANVLTF; D: TRBD1; size: once; V: TRBV27; J: TRBJ2-6
DNA: TGTGCCAGCAGCATCGGTTTGGTTCGAGAGACCCAGTACTTC; CDR3: CASSIGLVRETQYF; D: -; size: many; V: TRBV7-8; J: TRBJ2-5
DNA: TGCAGTGCTAGTAGGGCGGGAGGGCAGGAGACCCAGTACTTC; CDR3: CSASRAGGQETQYF; D: TRBD2; size: many; V: TRBV20-1; J: TRBJ2-5
DNA: TGCGCCAGCAGCTTGATAAGCGACGAGCAGTACTTC; CDR3: CASSLISDEQYF; D: -; size: -; V: TRBV5-1; J: TRBJ2-7
DNA: TGTGCCAGCAGTTACGGGACAGGGGTCGAGACCCAGTACTTC; CDR3: CASSYGTGVETQYF; D: TRBD1; size: few; V: TRBV28; J: TRBJ2-5
DNA: TGTGCCAGCAGCTTGGCCGGGGGAAGTGCGAACACCGGGGAGCTGTTTTTT; CDR3: CASSLAGGSANTGELFF; D: -; size: many; V: TRBV5-4; J: TRBJ2-2
DNA: TGCGCCAGCAGCCACCGACAGGGGGCACGGGAGCAGTACTTC; CDR3: CASSHRQGAREQYF; D: TRBD1; size: many; V: TRBV4-1; J: TRBJ2-7
DNA: TGTGCCAGCAGTTTAATTTACCCCAGGGGCCAAGAGACCCAGTACTTC; CDR3: CASSLIYPRGQETQYF; D: -; size: many; V: TRBV12-3/TRBV12-4; J: TRBJ2-5
DNA: TGTGCCACCAGTGATCCCGTTTATACCGGGGAGCTGTTTTTT; CDR3: CATSDPVYTGELFF; D: -; size: many; V: TRBV24-1; J: TRBJ2-2
DNA: TGTGCCAGCAGCGCCAGCGGGACCAACAAAAACATTCAGTACTTC; CDR3: CASSASGTNKNIQYF; D: TRBD2; size: many; V: TRBV6-1; J: TRBJ2-4
DNA: TGCAGCGTTCAGCGGAGTATCTACGAGCAGTACTTC; CDR3: CSVQRSIYEQYF; D: -; size: many; V: TRBV29-1; J: TRBJ2-7
DNA: TGTGCCAGCAGCGGGACCCCCCGCTACACCTTC; CDR3: CASSGTPRYTF; D: -; size: -; V: TRBV28; J: TRBJ1-2
DNA: TGCAGTGCTAGATCTCTGGAGACCCAGTACTTC; CDR3: CSARSLETQYF; D: -; size: -; V: TRBV20-1; J: TRBJ2-5
DNA: TGTGCCAGCAGTTACTCAGGGGGCTACACTGAAGCTTTCTTT; CDR3: CASSYSGGYTEAFF; D: TRBD1; size: many; V: TRBV6-5; J: TRBJ1-1
DNA: TGTGCCAGCAGTTATATAGCGGGAGCACACTACGAGCAGTACTTC; CDR3: CASSYIAGAHYEQYF; D: TRBD2; size: many; V: TRBV11-2; J: TRBJ2-7
DNA: TGCGCCAGCAGCCAAGGATTAAGGGGAACTGAAGCTTTCTTT; CDR3: CASSQGLRGTEAFF; D: -; size: many; V: TRBV4-1; J: TRBJ1-1
DNA: TGTGCCAGCAGTACAGGGGGCGCAAGCTATGGCTACACCTTC; CDR3: CASSTGGASYGYTF; D: TRBD1; size: -; V: TRBV6-1; J: TRBJ1-2
DNA: TGTGCCAGCAGCTCACACCACTCACTAGCGGGAGGGTACGAGCAGTACTTC; CDR3: CASSSHHSLAGGYEQYF; D: TRBD2; size: many; V: TRBV11-2; J: TRBJ2-7
DNA: TGTGCCAGCACCCGGACAGCCACAGATACGCAGTATTTT; CDR3: CASTRTATDTQYF; D: -; size: many; V: TRBV6-2/TRBV6-3; J: TRBJ2-3
DNA: TGTGCCGGACATAGCGGGACATACGAGCAGTACTTC; CDR3: CAGHSGTYEQYF; D: TRBD2; size: -; V: TRBV28; J: TRBJ2-7
DNA: TGTGCTAGCAGCTTAGAACCCCTCTACGAGCAGTACTTC; CDR3: CASSLEPLYEQYF; D: -; size: -; V: TRBV7-7; J: TRBJ2-7
DNA: TGCGCCAGCAGCTTAAGTCCGGGGGATAACTATGGCTACACCTTC; CDR3: CASSLSPGDNYGYTF; D: -; size: few; V: TRBV5-1; J: TRBJ1-2
DNA: TGTGCCAGCAGTTTCTCCCCTTCCTACGAGCAGTACTTC; CDR3: CASSFSPSYEQYF; D: -; size: -; V: TRBV27; J: TRBJ2-7
DNA: TGTGCCAGCAGCTTAGGCCGAGACTACGAGCAGTACTTC; CDR3: CASSLGRDYEQYF; D: -; size: many; V: TRBV7-9; J: TRBJ2-7
DNA: TGTGCCAGAGGGGGTACCTCCTACGAGCAGTACTTC; CDR3: CARGGTSYEQYF; D: -; size: -; V: TRBV2; J: TRBJ2-7
DNA: TGCGCCAGCAGCCAAGTACCAGGGAACGTCGGTGGCTACACCTTC; CDR3: CASSQVPGNVGGYTF; D: -; size: many; V: TRBV4-1; J: TRBJ1-2
DNA: TGCGCCAGCAGCTATGGACTAGCGGGAGGTTTGGAGACCCAGTACTTC; CDR3: CASSYGLAGGLETQYF; D: TRBD2; size: many; V: TRBV5-1; J: TRBJ2-5
DNA: TGTGCCATCAGAAATAGCGGGGTCTCCTACAATGAGCAGTTCTTC; CDR3: CAIRNSGVSYNEQFF; D: TRBD2; size: many; V: TRBV10-3; J: TRBJ2-1
DNA: TGTGCCAGCAGCGCAGGACAGGGAGCCAAAAACATTCAGTACTTC; CDR3: CASSAGQGAKNIQYF; D: TRBD1; size: many; V: TRBV11-2; J: TRBJ2-4
DNA: TGTGCCAGTAGATGGGGGTACACTGAAGCTTTCTTT; CDR3: CASRWGYTEAFF; D: -; size: many; V: TRBV19; J: TRBJ1-1
DNA: TGTGCCAGCACCGACGTAGCGGGAGAAACCTCCTACGAGCAGTACTTC; CDR3: CASTDVAGETSYEQYF; D: TRBD2; size: -; V: TRBV12-3/TRBV12-4; J: TRBJ2-7
DNA: TGCGCCAGCAGCGAGACTAAGGGGTCCGGGGAGCTGTTTTTT; CDR3: CASSETKGSGELFF; D: -; size: many; V: TRBV5-1; J: TRBJ2-2
DNA: TGTGCCAGCAGAATGACAGGGGCTGGAAACACCATATATTTT; CDR3: CASRMTGAGNTIYF; D: TRBD1; size: many; V: TRBV27; J: TRBJ1-3
DNA: TGTGCCAGCAGCTTAGTGCAGGGGGCTGGCTACACCTTC; CDR3: CASSLVQGAGYTF; D: TRBD1; size: many; V: TRBV7-8; J: TRBJ1-2
DNA: TGTGCCAGCAGCGAAGGGGATGGCTACACCTTC; CDR3: CASSEGDGYTF; D: -; size: many; V: TRBV5-5; J: TRBJ1-2
DNA: TGCGCCAGCAGCCAATCCCTTGACGAGCAGTACTTC; CDR3: CASSQSLDEQYF; D: -; size: -; V: TRBV5-1; J: TRBJ2-7
DNA: TGCGCCAGCAGCTTGGAGTGGGTGAAGAACACTGAAGCTTTCTTT; CDR3: CASSLEWVKNTEAFF; D: -; size: many; V: TRBV5-1; J: TRBJ1-1